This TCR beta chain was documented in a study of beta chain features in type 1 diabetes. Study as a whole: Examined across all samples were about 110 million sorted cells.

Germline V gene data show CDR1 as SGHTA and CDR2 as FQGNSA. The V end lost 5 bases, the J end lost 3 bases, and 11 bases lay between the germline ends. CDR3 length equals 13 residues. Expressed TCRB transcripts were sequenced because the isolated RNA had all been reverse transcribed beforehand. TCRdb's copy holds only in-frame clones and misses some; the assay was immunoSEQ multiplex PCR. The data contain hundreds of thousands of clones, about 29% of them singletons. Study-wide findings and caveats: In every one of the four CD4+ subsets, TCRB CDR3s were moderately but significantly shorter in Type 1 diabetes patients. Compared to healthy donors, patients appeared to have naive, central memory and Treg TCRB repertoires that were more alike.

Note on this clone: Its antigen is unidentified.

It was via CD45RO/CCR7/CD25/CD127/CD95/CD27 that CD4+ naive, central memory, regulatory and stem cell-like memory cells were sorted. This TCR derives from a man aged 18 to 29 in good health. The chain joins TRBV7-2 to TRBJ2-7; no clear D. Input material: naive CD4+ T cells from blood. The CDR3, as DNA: TGTGCCAGCAGCACCCAAAAAGGCTACGAGCAGTACTTC. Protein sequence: CASSTQKGYEQYF.